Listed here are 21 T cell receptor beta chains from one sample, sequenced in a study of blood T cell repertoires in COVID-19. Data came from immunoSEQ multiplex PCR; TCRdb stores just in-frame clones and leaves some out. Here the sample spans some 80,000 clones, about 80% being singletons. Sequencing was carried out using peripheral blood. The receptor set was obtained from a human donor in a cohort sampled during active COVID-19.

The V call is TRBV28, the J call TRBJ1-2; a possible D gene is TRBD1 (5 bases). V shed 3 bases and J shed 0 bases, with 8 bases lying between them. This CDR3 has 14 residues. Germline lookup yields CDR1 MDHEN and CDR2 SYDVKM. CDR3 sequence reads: CASSFGGTNYGYTF. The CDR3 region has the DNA TGTGCCAGCAGTTTCGGGGGAACTAACTATGGCTACACCTTC.

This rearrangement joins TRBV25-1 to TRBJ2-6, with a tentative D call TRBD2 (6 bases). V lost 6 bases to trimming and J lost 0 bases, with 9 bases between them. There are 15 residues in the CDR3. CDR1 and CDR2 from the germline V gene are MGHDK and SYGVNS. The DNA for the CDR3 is TGTGCCAGCAGCGGAGGGATCTCTGGGGCCAACGTCCTGACTTTC. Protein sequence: CASSGGISGANVLTF.

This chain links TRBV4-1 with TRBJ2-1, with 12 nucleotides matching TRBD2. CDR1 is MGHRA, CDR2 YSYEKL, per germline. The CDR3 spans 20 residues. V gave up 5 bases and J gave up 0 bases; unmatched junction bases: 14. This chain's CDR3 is CASSDRLLAGGQSSYNEQFF. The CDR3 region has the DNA TGCGCCAGCAGCGACCGCCTGCTAGCGGGAGGGCAAAGCTCCTACAATGAGCAGTTCTTC.

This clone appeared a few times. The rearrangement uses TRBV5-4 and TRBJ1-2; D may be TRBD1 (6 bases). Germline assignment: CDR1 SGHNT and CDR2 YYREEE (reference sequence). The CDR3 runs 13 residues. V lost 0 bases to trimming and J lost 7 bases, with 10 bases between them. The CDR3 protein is CASSLAPRGGYTF. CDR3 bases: TGTGCCAGCAGCTTGGCCCCCAGGGGTGGCTACACCTTC.

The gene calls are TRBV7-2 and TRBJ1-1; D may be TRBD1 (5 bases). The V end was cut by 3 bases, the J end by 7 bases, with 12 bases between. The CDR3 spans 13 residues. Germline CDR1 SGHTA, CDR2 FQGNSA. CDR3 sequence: CASSLPGVIEAFF. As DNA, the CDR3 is TGTGCCAGCAGCTTGCCGGGGGTCATTGAAGCTTTCTTT.

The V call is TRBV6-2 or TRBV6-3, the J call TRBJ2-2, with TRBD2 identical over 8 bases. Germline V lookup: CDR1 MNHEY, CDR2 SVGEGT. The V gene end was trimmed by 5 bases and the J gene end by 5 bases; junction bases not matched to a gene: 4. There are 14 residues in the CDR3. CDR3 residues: CASSPAGATGELFF. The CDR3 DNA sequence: TGTGCCAGCAGTCCAGCGGGAGCTACCGGGGAGCTGTTTTTT.

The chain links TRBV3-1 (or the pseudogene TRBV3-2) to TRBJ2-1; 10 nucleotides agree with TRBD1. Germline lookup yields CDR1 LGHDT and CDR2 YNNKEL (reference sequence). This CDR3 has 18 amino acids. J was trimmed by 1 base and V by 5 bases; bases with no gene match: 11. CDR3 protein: CASSNRDRGLTSYNEQFF. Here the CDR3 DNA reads TGTGCCAGCAGCAACCGGGACAGGGGACTAACGTCCTACAATGAGCAGTTCTTC.

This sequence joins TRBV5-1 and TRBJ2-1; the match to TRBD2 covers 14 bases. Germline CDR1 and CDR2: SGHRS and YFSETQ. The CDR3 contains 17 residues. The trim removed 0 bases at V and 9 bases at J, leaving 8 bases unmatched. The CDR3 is CASSLGETSGRAVEQFF. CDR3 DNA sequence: TGCGCCAGCAGCTTGGGAGAGACTAGCGGGAGGGCAGTTGAGCAGTTCTTC.

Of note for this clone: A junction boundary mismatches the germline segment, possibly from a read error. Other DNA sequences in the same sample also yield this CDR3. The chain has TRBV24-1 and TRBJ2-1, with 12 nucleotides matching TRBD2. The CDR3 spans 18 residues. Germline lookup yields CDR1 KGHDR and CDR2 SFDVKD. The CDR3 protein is CATSDTSSGRAGYNEQFF. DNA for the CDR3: TGTGCCACTAGTGACACTTCTAGCGGGAGGGCCGGGTACAATGAGCAGTTCTTC.

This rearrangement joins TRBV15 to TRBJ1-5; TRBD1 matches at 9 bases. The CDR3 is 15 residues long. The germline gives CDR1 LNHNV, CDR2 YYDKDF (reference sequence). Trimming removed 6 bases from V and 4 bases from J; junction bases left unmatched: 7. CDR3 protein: CATSIQGAFNQPQHF. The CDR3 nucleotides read TGTGCCACCAGTATACAGGGGGCTTTTAATCAGCCCCAGCATTTT. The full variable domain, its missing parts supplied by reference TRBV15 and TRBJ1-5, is DAMVIQNPRYQVTQFGKPVTLSCSQTLNHNVMYWYQQKSSQAPKLLFHYYDKDFNNEADTPDNFQSRRPNTSFCFLDIRSPGLGDTAMYLCATSIQGAFNQPQHFGDGTRLSIL.

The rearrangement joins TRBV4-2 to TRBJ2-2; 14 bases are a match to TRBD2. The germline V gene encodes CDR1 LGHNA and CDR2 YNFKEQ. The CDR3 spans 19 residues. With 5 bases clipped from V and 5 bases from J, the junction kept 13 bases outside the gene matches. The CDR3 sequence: CASSSQTSGRAGWTGELFF. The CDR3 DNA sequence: TGTGCCAGCAGCTCTCAGACTAGCGGGAGGGCCGGGTGGACCGGGGAGCTGTTTTTT.

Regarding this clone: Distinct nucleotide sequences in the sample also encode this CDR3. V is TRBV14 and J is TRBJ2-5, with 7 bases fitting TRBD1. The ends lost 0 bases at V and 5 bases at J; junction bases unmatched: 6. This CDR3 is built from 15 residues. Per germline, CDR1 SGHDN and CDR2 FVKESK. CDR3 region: CASSQDEGGRETQYF. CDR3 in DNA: TGTGCCAGCAGCCAAGATGAAGGGGGCCGTGAGACCCAGTACTTC.

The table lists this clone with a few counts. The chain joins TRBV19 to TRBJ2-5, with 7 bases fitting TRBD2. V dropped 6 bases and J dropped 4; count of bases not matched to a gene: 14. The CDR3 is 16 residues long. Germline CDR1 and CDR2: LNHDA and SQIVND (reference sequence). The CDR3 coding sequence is TGTGCCAGTAGCCCAACGGGGACTAAACGGGGAGAGACCCAGTACTTC. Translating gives CASSPTGTKRGETQYF.

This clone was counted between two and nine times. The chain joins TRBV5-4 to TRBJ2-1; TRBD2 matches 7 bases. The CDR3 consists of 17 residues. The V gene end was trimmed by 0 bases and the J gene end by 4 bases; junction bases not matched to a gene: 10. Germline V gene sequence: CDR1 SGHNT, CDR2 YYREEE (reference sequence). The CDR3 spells CASSLAGGRATYNEQFF. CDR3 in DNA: TGTGCCAGCAGCTTGGCGGGCGGGAGAGCCACTTACAATGAGCAGTTCTTC.

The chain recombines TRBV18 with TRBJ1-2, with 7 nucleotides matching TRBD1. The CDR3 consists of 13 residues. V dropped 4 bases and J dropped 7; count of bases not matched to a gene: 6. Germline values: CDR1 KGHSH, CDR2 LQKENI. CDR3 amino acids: CASSLYRGVGYTF. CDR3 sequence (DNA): TGTGCCAGCTCACTCTACAGGGGAGTTGGCTACACCTTC. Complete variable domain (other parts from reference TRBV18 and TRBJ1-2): NAGVMQNPRHLVRRRGQEARLRCSPMKGHSHVYWYRQLPEEGLKFMVYLQKENIIDESGMPKERFSAEFPKEGPSILRIQQVVRGDSAAYFCASSLYRGVGYTFGSGTRLTVV.

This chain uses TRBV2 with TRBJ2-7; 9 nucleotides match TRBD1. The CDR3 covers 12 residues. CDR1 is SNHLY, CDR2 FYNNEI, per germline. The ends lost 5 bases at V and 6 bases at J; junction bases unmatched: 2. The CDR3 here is CASSPDRGEQYF. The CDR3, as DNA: TGTGCCAGCAGTCCGGACAGGGGCGAGCAGTACTTC.

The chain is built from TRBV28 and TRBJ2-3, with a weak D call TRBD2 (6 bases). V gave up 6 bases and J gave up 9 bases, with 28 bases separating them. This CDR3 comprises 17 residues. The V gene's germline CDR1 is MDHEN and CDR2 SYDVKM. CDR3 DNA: TGTGCCAGCAGCCATTTTCCCCGGAGACTAGTTCGGGGGACGCAGTATTTT. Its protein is CASSHFPRRLVRGTQYF.

The CDR3 spells CASSRRGAAQETQYF. DNA for the CDR3: TGTGCCAGCAGCAGGCGGGGGGCCGCTCAAGAGACCCAGTACTTC. The rearrangement uses TRBV6-5 and TRBJ2-5, with 8 bases matching TRBD2. The germline V gene encodes CDR1 MNHEY and CDR2 SVGAGI. The CDR3 runs 15 residues. Trimming at V came to 6 bases and at J to 2 bases, leaving 8 bases not matched to a gene.

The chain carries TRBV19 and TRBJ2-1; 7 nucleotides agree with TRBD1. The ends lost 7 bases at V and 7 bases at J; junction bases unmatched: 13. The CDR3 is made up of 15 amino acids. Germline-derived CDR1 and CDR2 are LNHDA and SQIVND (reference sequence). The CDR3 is CASNIPGQRRNEQFF. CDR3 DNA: TGTGCCAGTAATATCCCGGGACAGCGGAGGAATGAGCAGTTCTTC.

The DNA for the CDR3 is TGTGCCAGCCTCGGACAGGCAAACAATGAGCAGTTCTTC. It translates to CASLGQANNEQFF. The chain is built from TRBV6-5 and TRBJ2-1, with 7 nucleotides matching TRBD1. The ends lost 8 bases at V and 5 bases at J; junction bases unmatched: 6. The length of the CDR3 is 13 residues. Germline assignment: CDR1 MNHEY and CDR2 SVGAGI.

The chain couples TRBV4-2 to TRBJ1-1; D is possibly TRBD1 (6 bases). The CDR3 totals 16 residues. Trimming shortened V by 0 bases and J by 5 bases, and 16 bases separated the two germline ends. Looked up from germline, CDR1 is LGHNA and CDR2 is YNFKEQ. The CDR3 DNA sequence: TGTGCCAGCAGCCAAGATGGCGGGGGGCCAGGGACTGAAGCTTTCTTT. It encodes CASSQDGGGPGTEAFF.